The present TCR beta chain was sequenced within a study of cytomegalovirus exposure and HLA in healthy donors. The germline V gene has CDR1 SGHDT and CDR2 YYEEEE. This CDR3 is 15 amino acids long. V was shortened by 4 bases and J by 4 bases, with 15 bases between the two germline ends. 13 Jbeta primers and 60 Vbeta primers were used for the PCR. Repertoires were generated with immunoSEQ multiplex PCR, while TCRdb's copy carries only in-frame clones and drops some. The sample has some 120,000 clones, approximately 80% seen once. Regarding this clone: The target antigen is unknown.

Findings of the study overall: Later analysis suggested links between common viral pathogens and several top significant clusters. In a later analysis, V- and J-gene trimming of beta chains associated with a DCLRE1C missense variant, replicated independently.

The origin of this receptor is a man aged 50 or older in good health and CMV-seronegative. This chain links TRBV5-6 with TRBJ1-3, with D perhaps matching TRBD1 (5 bases). Material: PBMCs. CDR3 nucleotide sequence: TGTGCCAGCAGCAGCGGACGGAGGGGAGGAAACACCATATATTTT. Its translation: CASSSGRRGGNTIYF. The full variable domain, in which reference TRBV5-6 and TRBJ1-3 provide the parts outside the CDR3, is DAGVTQSPTHLIKTRGQQVTLRCSPKSGHDTVSWYQQALGQGPQFIFQYYEEEERQRGNFPDRFSGHQFPNYSSELNVNALLLGDSALYLCASSSGRRGGNTIYFGEGSWLTVV.